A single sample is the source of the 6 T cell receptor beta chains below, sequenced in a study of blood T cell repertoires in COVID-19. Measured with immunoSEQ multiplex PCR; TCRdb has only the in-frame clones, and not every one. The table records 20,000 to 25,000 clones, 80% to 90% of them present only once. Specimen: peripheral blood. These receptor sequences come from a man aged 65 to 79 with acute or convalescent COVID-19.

This CDR3 reads CASSAGGHEQFF. The CDR3 DNA sequence: TGTGCCAGCAGCGCGGGGGGTCATGAGCAGTTCTTC. The chain carries TRBV9 and TRBJ2-1, with 7 bases lining up with TRBD2. The CDR3 is 12 amino acids. With 3 bases clipped from V and 8 bases from J, the junction kept 2 bases outside the gene matches. Germline V gene sequence: CDR1 SGDLS, CDR2 YYNGEE.

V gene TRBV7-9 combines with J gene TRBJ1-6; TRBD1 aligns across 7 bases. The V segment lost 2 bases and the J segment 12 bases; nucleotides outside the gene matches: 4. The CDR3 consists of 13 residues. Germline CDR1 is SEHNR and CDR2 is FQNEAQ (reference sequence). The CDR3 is CASSLTGELPLHF. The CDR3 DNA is TGTGCCAGCAGCTTAACAGGGGAATTACCCCTCCACTTT.

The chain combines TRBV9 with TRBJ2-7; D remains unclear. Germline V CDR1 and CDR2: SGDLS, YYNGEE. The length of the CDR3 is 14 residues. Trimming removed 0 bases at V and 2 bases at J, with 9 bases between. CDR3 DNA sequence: TGTGCCAGCAGCGTAGGTCCAGACACCTACGAGCAGTACTTC. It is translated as CASSVGPDTYEQYF.

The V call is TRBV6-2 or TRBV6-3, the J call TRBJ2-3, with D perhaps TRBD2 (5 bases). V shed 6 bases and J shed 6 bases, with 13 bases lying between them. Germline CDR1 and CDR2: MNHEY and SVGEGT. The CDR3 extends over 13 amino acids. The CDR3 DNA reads TGTGCCAGCAGCCCCCTCGGGGTGGATACGCAGTATTTT. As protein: CASSPLGVDTQYF.

The CDR3 bases are TGTGCCAGTAGTATAATGGGACAGGGTAATCAGCCCCAGCATTTT. The encoded protein is CASSIMGQGNQPQHF. The chain links TRBV19 to TRBJ1-5; the match to TRBD1 covers 9 bases. CDR1 and CDR2 (germline): LNHDA, SQIVND (reference sequence). Trimming took 2 bases from V and 4 from J; bases not matched to a gene: 3. This CDR3 has 15 residues. The variable domain in full, with the rest retrieved from reference TRBV19 and TRBJ1-5, is DGGITQSPKYLFRKEGQNVTLSCEQNLNHDAMYWYRQDPGQGLRLIYYSQIVNDFQKGDIAEGYSVSREKKESFPLTVTSAQKNPTAFYLCASSIMGQGNQPQHFGDGTRLSIL.

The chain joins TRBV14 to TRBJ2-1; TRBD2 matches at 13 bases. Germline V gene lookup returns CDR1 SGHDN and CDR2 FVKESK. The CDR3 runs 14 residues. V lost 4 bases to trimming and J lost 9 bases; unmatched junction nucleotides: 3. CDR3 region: CASSLGLAGVEQFF. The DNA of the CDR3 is TGTGCCAGCAGCCTCGGACTAGCGGGAGTTGAGCAGTTCTTC.